This TCR beta chain was sequenced for a study of blood T cell repertoires in COVID-19. The overall study: Acute and convalescent COVID-19 samples came from the United States, Italy and Spain. From T cells, B-cell-depleted T cells, or PBMCs came the material, which was cDNA or gDNA.

In germline, CDR1 is MGHDK, CDR2 SYGVNS. Trimming pared 1 base from V and 5 bases from J, leaving 17 bases between. This CDR3 has 16 residues. Original handling: Nucleated cell number was recorded as an estimate derived from reference gene primer amplification. The repertoire was sequenced with immunoSEQ multiplex PCR; TCRdb's copy has only in-frame clones and lacks some. Clone size and V and J calls were adopted from that table, with D and trimming inferred from the DNA. Of approximately 250,000 clones in the sample, 65% to 85% were seen once. The TCR sequence derives from a human donor in a cohort sampled during active COVID-19. Source material: peripheral blood. This chain joins TRBV25-1 and TRBJ1-2; D is perhaps TRBD1 (5 bases). The CDR3 coding sequence is TGTGCCAGCAGTGAATTTTATCAGCAGGGCCAGTATGGCTACACCTTC. Its protein is CASSEFYQQGQYGYTF.